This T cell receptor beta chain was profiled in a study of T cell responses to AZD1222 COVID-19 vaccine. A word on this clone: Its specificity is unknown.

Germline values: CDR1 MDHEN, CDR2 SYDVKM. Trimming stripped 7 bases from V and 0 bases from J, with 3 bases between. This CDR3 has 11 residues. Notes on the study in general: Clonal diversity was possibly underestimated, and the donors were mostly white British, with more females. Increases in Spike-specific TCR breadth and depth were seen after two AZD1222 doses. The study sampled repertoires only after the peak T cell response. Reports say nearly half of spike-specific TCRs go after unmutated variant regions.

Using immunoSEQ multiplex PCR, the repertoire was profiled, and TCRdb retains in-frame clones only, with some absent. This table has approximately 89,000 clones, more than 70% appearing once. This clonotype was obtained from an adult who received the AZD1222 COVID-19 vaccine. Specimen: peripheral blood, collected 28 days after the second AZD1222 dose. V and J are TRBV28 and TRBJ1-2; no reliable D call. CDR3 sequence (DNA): TGTGCCAGCATAGCTAACTATGGCTACACCTTC. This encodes CASIANYGYTF.